A selection of T cell receptor beta chains follows, all from one sample in a study of OX40 agonist ivuxolimab in advanced cancers. TCRdb's table, derived via immunoSEQ multiplex PCR, lists solely in-frame clones and lacks some. The sample contains under 40,000 clones, about 92% of which appear only once. Material: CD4+ or CD8+ T cells sorted from blood, obtained in a trial of the OX40 agonist ivuxolimab. These receptors were collected from an adult with an advanced solid tumor such as melanoma, head and neck, liver or kidney cancer. The CDR3 runs from the conserved cysteine through the conserved F or W. Fields, in order: J gene, D gene, clone size, V gene, CDR3 protein, CDR3 DNA. The D gene is left open where the match is weak. Clone size is stated in some rows and not others, as once, few, many or a class when expanded.

TRBJ2-7 TRBD2 . TRBV19 CASSSSGGLAEQYF TGTGCCAGTAGTAGTAGCGGGGGCCTCGCCGAGCAGTACTTC
TRBJ2-1 TRBD2 . TRBV28 CASSPTSGGAPSLFF TGTGCCAGCAGTCCTACTAGCGGGGGGGCCCCGAGCCTGTTCTTC
TRBJ2-2 . . TRBV9 CAGREGADTGELFF TGTGCCGGAAGGGAGGGGGCCGACACCGGGGAGCTGTTTTTT
TRBJ1-2 . . TRBV7-9 CASSLAQRGYTF TGTGCCAGCAGCTTAGCGCAAAGAGGCTACACCTTC
TRBJ1-5 . . TRBV5-6 CASSFAGGYNQPQHF TGTGCCAGCAGCTTTGCCGGGGGGTACAATCAGCCCCAGCATTTT
TRBJ2-2 . . TRBV10-2 CASSEIWSFLLLPSTGELFF TGCGCCAGCAGTGAGATTTGGTCTTTTTTACTCCTCCCTTCCACCGGGGAGCTGTTTTTT
TRBJ2-1 TRBD2 . TRBV7-3 CASSSSGGAYNEQFF TGTGCCAGCAGCTCCAGCGGGGGGGCCTACAATGAGCAGTTCTTC
TRBJ2-6 . . TRBV18 CASSPPTGANVLTF TGTGCCAGCTCACCACCGACCGGGGCCAACGTCCTGACTTTC
TRBJ2-3 . . TRBV5-1 CASSLDGSSGTDTQYF TGCGCCAGCAGCTTGGATGGCTCCTCTGGCACAGATACGCAGTATTTT
TRBJ1-3 . . TRBV6-1 CASSLDRFSGNTIYF TGTGCCAGCAGCCTTGACCGATTCTCTGGAAACACCATATATTTT
TRBJ1-1 . once TRBV4-3 CASSQGLGTWWDTEAFF TGCGCCAGCAGCCAAGGGCTCGGGACCTGGTGGGACACTGAAGCTTTCTTT
TRBJ2-3 TRBD2 . TRBV7-2 CASRPLAGLIKGTDTQYF TGTGCCAGCAGACCCTTAGCGGGACTTATAAAGGGCACAGATACGCAGTATTTT
TRBJ2-1 . . TRBV28 CASSLWGNEQFF TGTGCCAGCAGTTTATGGGGTAATGAGCAGTTCTTC
TRBJ1-5 . . TRBV6-1 CASSEDGTPASPQHF TGTGCCAGCAGTGAAGATGGGACACCTGCTAGCCCCCAGCATTTT
TRBJ1-5 . . TRBV19 CASSIEVGGARNQPQHF TGTGCCAGTAGTATAGAGGTCGGAGGAGCGCGCAATCAGCCCCAGCATTTT
TRBJ1-4 . . TRBV15 CATSRGEQGGEKLFF TGTGCCACCAGCAGGGGGGAACAGGGAGGTGAAAAACTGTTTTTT